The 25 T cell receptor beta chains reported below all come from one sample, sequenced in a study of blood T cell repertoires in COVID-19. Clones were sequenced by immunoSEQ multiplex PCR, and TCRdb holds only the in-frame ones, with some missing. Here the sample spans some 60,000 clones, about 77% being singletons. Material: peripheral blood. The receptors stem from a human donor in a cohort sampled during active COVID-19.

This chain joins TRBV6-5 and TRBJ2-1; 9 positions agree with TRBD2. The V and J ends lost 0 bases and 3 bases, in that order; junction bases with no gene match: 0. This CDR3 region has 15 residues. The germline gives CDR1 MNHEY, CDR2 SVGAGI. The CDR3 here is CASSYSTSGYNEQFF. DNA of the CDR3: TGTGCCAGCAGTTACTCGACTAGCGGCTACAATGAGCAGTTCTTC.

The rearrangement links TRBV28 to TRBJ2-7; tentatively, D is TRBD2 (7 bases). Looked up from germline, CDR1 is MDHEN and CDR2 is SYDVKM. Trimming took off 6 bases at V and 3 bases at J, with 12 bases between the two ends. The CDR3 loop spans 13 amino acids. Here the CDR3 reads CASRPGGFYEQYF. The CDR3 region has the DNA TGTGCCAGCAGACCGGGGGGCTTCTACGAGCAGTACTTC.

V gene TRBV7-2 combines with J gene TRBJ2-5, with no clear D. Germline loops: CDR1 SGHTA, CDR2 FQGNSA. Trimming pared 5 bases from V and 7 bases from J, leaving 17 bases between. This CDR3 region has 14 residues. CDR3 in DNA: TGTGCCAGCAGCCCCAGCTGGGCTACGTCGACCCAGTACTTC. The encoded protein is CASSPSWATSTQYF.

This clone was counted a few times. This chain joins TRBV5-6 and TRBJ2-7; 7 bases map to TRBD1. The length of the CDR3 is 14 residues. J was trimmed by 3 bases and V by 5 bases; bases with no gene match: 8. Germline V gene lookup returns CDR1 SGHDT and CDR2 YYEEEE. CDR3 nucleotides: TGTGCCAGCAGTAGGGGGACAGTCCACTACGAGCAGTACTTC. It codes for CASSRGTVHYEQYF. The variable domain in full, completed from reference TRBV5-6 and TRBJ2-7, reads DAGVTQSPTHLIKTRGQQVTLRCSPKSGHDTVSWYQQALGQGPQFIFQYYEEEERQRGNFPDRFSGHQFPNYSSELNVNALLLGDSALYLCASSRGTVHYEQYFGPGTRLTVT.

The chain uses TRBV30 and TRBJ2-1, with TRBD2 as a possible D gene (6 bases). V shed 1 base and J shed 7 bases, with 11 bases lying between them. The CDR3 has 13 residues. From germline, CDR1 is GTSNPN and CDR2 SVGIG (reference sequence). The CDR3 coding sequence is TGTGCCTGGAGTGCCTCCGCGGGGAATGAGCAGTTCTTC. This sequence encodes CAWSASAGNEQFF.

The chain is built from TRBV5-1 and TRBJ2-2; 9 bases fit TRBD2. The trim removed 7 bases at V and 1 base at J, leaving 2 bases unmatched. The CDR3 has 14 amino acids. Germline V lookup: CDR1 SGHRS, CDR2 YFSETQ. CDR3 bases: TGCGCCAGCGCGACTAGCGGGAACACCGGGGAGCTGTTTTTT. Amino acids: CASATSGNTGELFF.

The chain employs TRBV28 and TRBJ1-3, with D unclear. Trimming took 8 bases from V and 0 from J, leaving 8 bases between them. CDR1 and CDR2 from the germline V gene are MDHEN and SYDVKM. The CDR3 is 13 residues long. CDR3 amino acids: CASRIPSGNTIYF. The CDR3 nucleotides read TGTGCCAGCCGTATCCCCTCTGGAAACACCATATATTTT.

In DNA, the CDR3 is TGTGCCAGCAGCTTAGGGGGGACAGGGGACTACGAGCAGTACTTC. It yields the protein CASSLGGTGDYEQYF. This sequence joins TRBV7-3 and TRBJ2-7, with 10 bases lining up with TRBD1. The J segment lost 3 bases and the V segment lost 2 bases, leaving 4 bases of the junction unmatched. CDR1 is SGHTA and CDR2 is FQGTGA in the germline V gene. CDR3 length: 15 residues.

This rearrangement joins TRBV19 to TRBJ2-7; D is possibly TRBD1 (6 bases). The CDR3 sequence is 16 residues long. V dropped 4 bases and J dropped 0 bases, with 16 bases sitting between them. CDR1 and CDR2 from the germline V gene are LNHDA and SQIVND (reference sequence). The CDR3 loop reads CASSKQGRKVSYEQYF. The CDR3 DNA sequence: TGTGCCAGTAGTAAACAGGGTCGCAAGGTCTCCTACGAGCAGTACTTC.

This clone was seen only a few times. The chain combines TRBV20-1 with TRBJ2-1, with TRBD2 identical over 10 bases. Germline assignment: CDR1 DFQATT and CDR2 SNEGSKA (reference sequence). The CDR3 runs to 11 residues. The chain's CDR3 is CGLAVTNEQFF. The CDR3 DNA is TGCGGACTAGCGGTGACCAATGAGCAGTTCTTC.

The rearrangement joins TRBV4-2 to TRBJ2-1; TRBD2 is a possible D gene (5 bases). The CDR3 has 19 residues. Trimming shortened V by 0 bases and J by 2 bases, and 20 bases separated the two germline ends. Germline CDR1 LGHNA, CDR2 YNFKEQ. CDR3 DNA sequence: TGTGCCAGCAGCCAAGATTCGCTAGTAACGGGGTTCGCCTACAATGAGCAGTTCTTC. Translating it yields CASSQDSLVTGFAYNEQFF.

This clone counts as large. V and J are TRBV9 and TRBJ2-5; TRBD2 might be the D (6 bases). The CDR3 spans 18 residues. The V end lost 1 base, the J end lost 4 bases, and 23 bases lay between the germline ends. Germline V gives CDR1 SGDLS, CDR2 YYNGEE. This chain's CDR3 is CASSVNSWETSSSETQYF. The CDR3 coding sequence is TGTGCCAGCAGCGTAAATTCCTGGGAGACTAGTTCGTCAGAGACCCAGTACTTC.

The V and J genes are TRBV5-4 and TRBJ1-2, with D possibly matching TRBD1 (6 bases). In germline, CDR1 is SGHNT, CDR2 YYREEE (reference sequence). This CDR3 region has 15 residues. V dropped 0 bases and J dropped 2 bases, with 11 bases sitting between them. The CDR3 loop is CASSLGPGQNYGYTF. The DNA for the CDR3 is TGTGCCAGCAGCTTGGGACCAGGACAGAACTATGGCTACACCTTC.

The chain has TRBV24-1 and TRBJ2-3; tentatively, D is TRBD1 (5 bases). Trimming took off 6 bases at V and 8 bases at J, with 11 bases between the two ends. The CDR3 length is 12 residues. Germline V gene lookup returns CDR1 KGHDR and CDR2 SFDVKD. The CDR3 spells CATSKGSGTQYF. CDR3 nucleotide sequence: TGTGCCACCAGTAAGGGGTCCGGTACGCAGTATTTT.

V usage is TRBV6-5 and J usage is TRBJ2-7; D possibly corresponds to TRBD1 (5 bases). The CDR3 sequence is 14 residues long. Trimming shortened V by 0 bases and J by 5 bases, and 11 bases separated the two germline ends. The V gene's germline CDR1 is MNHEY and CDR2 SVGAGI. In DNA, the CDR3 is TGTGCCAGCAGTTACTCAGGGGATGGGCACGAGCAGTACTTC. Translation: CASSYSGDGHEQYF.

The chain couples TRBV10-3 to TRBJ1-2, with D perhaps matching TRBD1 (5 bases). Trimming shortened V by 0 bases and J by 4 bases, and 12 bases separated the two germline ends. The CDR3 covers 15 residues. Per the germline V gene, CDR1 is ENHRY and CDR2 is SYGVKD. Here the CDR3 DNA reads TGTGCCATCAGTGAGTCCGGAGGGGACCTCTATGGCTACACCTTC. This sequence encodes CAISESGGDLYGYTF.

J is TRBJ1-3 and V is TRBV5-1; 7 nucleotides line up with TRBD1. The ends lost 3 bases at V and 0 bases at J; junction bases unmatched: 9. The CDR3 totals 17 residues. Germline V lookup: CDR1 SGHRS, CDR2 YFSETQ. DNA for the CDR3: TGCGCCAGCAGCTCGACGCGCACAGGGGACTCTGGAAACACCATATATTTT. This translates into CASSSTRTGDSGNTIYF.

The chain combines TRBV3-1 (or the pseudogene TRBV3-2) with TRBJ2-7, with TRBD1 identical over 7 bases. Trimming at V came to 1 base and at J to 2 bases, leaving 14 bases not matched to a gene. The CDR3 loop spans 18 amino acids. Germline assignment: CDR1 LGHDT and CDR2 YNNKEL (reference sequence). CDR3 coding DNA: TGTGCCAGCAGCCAAGCCCGTATTGGACAGGCAAATCCCTACGAGCAGTACTTC. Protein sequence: CASSQARIGQANPYEQYF.

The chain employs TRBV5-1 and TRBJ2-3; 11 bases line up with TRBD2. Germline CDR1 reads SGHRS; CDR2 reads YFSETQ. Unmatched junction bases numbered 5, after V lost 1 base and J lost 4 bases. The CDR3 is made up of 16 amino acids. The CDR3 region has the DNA TGCGCCAGCAGCTTGCTTACTAGCGGGAGTGCAGATACGCAGTATTTT. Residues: CASSLLTSGSADTQYF.

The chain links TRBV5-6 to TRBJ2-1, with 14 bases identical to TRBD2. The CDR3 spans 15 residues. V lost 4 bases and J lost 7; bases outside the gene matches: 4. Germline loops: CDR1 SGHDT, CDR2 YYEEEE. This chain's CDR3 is CASSPWTSGRNEQFF. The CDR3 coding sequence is TGTGCCAGCAGCCCGTGGACTAGCGGGAGGAATGAGCAGTTCTTC. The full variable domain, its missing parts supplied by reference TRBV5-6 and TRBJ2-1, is DAGVTQSPTHLIKTRGQQVTLRCSPKSGHDTVSWYQQALGQGPQFIFQYYEEEERQRGNFPDRFSGHQFPNYSSELNVNALLLGDSALYLCASSPWTSGRNEQFFGPGTRLTVL.

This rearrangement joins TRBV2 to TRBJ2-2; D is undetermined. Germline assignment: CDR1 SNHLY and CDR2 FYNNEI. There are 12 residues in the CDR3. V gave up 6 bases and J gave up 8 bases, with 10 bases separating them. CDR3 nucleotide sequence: TGTGCCAGCAGCGCTATCTCGGGGGAGCTGTTTTTT. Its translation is CASSAISGELFF. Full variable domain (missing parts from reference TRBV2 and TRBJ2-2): EPEVTQTPSHQVTQMGQEVILRCVPISNHLYFYWYRQILGQKVEFLVSFYNNEISEKSEIFDDQFSVERPDGSNFTLKIRSTKLEDSAMYFCASSAISGELFFGEGSRLTVL.

The CDR3 nucleotides are TGTGCCAGCAGCATGACTAGCGGGAGGCCGAGCTCCTACGAGCAGTACTTC. Amino acid sequence: CASSMTSGRPSSYEQYF. The V call is TRBV5-4, the J call TRBJ2-7; TRBD2 matches 13 bases. Trimming took 4 bases from V and 0 from J; bases not matched to a gene: 7. The V gene's germline CDR1 is SGHNT and CDR2 YYREEE (reference sequence). CDR3 length: 17 amino acids.

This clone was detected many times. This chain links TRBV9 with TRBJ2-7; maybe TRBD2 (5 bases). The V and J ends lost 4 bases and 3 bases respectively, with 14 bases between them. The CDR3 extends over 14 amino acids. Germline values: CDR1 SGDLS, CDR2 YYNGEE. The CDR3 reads CASSRGLEIYEQYF. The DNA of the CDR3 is TGTGCCAGCAGCCGGGGTCTTGAGATCTACGAGCAGTACTTC.

CDR3 in amino acids: CASSPIGGRNTEAFF. The DNA for the CDR3 is TGTGCCAGCAGCCCTATAGGGGGACGGAACACTGAAGCTTTCTTT. V is TRBV7-2 and J is TRBJ1-1; weak D call: TRBD1 (6 bases). Trimming left V 5 bases short and J 1 base short, with 14 bases between. Germline V gene lookup returns CDR1 SGHTA and CDR2 FQGNSA. This CDR3 is built from 15 residues.

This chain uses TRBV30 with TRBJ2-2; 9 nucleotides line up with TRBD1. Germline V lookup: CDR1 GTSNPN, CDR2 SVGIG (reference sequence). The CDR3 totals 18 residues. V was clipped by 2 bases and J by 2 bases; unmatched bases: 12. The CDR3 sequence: CAWSRGATGQGNTGELFF. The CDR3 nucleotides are TGTGCCTGGAGTAGAGGGGCCACGGGACAGGGAAACACCGGGGAGCTGTTTTTT.